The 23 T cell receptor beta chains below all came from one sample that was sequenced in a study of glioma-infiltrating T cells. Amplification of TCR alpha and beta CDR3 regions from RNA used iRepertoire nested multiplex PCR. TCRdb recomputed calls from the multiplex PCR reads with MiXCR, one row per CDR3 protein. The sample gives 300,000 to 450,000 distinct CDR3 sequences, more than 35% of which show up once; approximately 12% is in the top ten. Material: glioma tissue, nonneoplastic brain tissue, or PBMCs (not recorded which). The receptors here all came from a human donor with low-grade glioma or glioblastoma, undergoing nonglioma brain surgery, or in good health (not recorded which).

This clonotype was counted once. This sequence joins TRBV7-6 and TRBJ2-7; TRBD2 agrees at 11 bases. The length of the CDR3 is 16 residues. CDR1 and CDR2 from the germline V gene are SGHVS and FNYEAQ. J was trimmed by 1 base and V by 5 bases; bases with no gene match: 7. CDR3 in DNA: TGTGCCAGCAGCACTGGGACTAGCGGAGCGTCCTACGAGCAGTACTTC. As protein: CASSTGTSGASYEQYF.

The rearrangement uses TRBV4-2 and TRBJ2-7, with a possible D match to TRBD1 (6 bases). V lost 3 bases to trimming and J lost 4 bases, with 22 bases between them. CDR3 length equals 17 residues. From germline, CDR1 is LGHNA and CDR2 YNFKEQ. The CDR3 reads CASSQERPGAVSYEQYF. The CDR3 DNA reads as TGTGCCAGCAGCCAGGAACGCCCAGGGGCGGTTTCGTACGAGCAGTACTTC.

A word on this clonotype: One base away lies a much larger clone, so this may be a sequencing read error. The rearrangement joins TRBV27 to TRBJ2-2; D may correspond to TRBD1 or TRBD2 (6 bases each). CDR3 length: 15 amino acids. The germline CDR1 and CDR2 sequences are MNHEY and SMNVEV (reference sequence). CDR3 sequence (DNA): TGTGCCAGCAGCCCGGCCGGGGGCGGGACCGGGGAGCTGTCTTTT. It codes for CASSPAGGGTGELSF.

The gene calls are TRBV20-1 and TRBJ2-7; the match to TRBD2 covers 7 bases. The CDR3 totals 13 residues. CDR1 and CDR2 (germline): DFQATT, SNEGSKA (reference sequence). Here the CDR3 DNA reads TGCAGGGGGGGGGGGGAGCAAGTATACGAGCAGTACTTC. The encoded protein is CRGGGEQVYEQYF.

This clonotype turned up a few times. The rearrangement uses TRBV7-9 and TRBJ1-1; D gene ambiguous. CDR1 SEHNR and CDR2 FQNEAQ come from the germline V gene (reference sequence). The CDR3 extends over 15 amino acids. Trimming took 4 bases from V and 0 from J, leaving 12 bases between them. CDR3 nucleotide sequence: TGTGCCAGCAGCTCGCATCCGCTAATGAACACTGAAGCTTTCTTT. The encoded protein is CASSSHPLMNTEAFF.

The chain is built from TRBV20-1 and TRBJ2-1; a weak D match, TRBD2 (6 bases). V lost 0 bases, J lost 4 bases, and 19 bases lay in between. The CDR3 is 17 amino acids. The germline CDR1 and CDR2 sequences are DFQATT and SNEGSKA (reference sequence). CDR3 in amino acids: CSAREPRQGLWYNEQFF. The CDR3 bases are TGCAGTGCTAGAGAACCGAGGCAGGGACTCTGGTACAATGAGCAGTTCTTC.

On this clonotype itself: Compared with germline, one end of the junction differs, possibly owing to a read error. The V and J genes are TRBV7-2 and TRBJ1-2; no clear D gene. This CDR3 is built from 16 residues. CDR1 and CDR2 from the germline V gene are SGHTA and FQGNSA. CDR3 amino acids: CASSQEVASWNYGYTF. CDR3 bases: TGCGCCAGCAGCCAAGAAGTTGCCTCCTGGAACTATGGCTACACCTTC.

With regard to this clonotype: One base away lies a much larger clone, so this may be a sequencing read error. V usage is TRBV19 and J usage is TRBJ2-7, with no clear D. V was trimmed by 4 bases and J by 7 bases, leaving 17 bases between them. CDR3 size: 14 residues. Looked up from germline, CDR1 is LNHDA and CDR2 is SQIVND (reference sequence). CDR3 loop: CASSKLLSYNEQYF. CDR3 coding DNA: TGTGCCAGTAGTAAATTACTTTCCTACAATGAGCAGTACTTC. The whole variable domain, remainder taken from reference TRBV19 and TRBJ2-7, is DGGITQSPKYLFRKEGQNVTLSCEQNLNHDAMYWYRQDPGQGLRLIYYSQIVNDFQKGDIAEGYSVSREKKESFPLTVTSAQKNPTAFYLCASSKLLSYNEQYFGPGTRLTVT.

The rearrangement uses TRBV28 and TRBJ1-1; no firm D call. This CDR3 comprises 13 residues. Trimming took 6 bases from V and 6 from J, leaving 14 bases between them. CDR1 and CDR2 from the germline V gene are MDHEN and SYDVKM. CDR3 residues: CASRQRPGAEAFF. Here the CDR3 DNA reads TGTGCCAGCAGACAAAGACCCGGGGCTGAAGCTTTCTTT.

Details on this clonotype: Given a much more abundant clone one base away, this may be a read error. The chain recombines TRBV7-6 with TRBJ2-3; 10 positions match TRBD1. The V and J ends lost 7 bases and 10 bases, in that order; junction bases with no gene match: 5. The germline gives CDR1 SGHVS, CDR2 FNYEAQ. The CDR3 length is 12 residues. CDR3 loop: CASTGDRGAQYF. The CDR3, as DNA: TGTGCCAGCACCGGGGACAGGGGCGCGCAGTATTTT. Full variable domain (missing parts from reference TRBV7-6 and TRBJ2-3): GAGVSQSPRYKVTKRGQDVALRCDPISGHVSLYWYRQALGQGPEFLTYFNYEAQQDKSGLPNDRFSAERPEGSISTLTIQRTEQRDSAMYRCASTGDRGAQYFGPGTRLTVL.

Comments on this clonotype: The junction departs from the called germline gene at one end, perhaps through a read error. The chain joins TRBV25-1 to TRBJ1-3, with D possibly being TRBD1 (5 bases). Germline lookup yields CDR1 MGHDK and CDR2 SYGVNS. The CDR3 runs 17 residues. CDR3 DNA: TGTGCCAGCAGTGAATCCGGGGCAGCTTACTCTGGAAACGCCATATATTTT. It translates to CASSESGAAYSGNAIYF.

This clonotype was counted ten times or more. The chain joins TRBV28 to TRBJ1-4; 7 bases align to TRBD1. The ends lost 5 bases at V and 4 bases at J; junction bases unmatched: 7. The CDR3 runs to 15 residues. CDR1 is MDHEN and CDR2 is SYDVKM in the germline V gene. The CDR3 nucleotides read TGTGCCAGCAGTCCCCCAGGGGGGGGTAATGAAAAACTGTTTTTT. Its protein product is CASSPPGGGNEKLFF.

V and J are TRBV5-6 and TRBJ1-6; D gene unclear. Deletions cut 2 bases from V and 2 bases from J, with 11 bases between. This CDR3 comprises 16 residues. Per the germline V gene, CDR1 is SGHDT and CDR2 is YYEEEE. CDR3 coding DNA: TGTGCCAGCAGCTTAAGGGCAGGCACCTATAATTCACCCCTCCACTTT. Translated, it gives CASSLRAGTYNSPLHF.

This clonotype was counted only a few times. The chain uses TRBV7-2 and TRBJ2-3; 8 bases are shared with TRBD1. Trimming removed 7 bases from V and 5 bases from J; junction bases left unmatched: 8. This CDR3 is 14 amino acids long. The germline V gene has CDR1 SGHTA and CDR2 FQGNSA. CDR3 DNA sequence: TGTGCCAGCACCCCGACAGGGGTCAGAGATACGCAGTATTTT. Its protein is CASTPTGVRDTQYF. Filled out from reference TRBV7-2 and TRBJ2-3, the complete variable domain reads GAGVSQSPSNKVTEKGKDVELRCDPISGHTALYWYRQSLGQGLEFLIYFQGNSAPDKSGLPSDRFSAERTGGSVSTLTIQRTQQEDSAVYLCASTPTGVRDTQYFGPGTRLTVL.

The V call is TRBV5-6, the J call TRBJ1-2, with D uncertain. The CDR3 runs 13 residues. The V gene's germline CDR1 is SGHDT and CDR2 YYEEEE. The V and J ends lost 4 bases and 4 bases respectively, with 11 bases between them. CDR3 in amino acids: CASSIDNPYGYTF. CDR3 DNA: TGTGCCAGCAGCATCGACAACCCCTATGGCTACACCTTC.

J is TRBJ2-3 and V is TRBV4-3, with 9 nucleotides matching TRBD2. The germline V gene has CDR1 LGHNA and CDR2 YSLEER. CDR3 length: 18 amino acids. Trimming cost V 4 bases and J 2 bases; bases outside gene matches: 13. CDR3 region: CASSRTAPSGTFTDTQYF. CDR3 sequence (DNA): TGCGCCAGCAGCCGCACTGCTCCTAGCGGGACTTTCACAGATACGCAGTATTTT.

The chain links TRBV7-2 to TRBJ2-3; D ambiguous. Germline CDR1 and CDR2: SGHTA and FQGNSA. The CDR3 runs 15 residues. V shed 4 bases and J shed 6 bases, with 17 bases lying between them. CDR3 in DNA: TGTGCCAGCAGCTCTACTGACGGTCTAGGGGATACGCAGTATTTT. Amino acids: CASSSTDGLGDTQYF. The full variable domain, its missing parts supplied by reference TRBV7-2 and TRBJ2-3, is GAGVSQSPSNKVTEKGKDVELRCDPISGHTALYWYRQSLGQGLEFLIYFQGNSAPDKSGLPSDRFSAERTGGSVSTLTIQRTQQEDSAVYLCASSSTDGLGDTQYFGPGTRLTVL.

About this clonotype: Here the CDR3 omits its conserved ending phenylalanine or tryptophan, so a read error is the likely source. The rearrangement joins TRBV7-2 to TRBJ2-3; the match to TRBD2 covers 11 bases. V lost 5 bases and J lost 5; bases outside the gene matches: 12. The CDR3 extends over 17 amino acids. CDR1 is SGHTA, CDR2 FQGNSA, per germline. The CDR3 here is CASSPKGLAARGDTQYS. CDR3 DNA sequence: TGTGCCAGCAGCCCTAAGGGACTAGCGGCTAGAGGAGATACGCAGTATTCT.

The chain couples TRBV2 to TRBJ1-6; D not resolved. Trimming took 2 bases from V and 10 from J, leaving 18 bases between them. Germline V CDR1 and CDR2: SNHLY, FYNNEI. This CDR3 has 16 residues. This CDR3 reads CASSENGETNYSPLHF. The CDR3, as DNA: TGTGCCAGCAGTGAAAACGGGGAGACAAACTACTCACCCCTCCACTTT.

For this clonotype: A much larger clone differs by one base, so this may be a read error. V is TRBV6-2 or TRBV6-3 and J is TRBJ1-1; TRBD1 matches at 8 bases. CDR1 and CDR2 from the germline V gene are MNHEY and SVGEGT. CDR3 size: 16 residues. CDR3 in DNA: TGTGTCAGCTGGGGAGGGACAGGCACCATGAACACTGAAGCTTTCTTT. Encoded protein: CVSWGGTGTMNTEAFF.

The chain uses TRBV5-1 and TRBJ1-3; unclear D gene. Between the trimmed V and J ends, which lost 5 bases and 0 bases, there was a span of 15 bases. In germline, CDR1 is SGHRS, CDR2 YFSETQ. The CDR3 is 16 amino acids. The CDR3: CASRSASGSSGNTIYF. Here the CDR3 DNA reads TGCGCCAGCAGATCGGCCTCCGGGAGCTCTGGAAACACCATATATTTT.

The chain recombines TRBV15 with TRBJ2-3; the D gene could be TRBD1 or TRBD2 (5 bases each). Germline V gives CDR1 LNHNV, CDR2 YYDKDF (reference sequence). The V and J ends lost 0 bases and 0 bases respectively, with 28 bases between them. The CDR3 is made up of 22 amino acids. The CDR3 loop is CATSRDDRYRGKTYLSTDTQYF. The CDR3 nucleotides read TGTGCCACCAGCAGAGATGACCGCTACCGGGGCAAAACCTATCTTAGCACAGATACGCAGTATTTT.

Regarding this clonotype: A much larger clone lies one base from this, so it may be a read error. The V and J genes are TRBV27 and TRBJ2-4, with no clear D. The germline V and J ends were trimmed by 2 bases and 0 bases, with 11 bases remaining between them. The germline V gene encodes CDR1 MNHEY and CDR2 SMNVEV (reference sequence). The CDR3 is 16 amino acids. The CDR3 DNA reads TGTGCCAGCAGTTTAGGTGGCTGGTTAGCCAAAAACATTCAGTACTTC. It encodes CASSLGGWLAKNIQYF.